This T cell receptor beta chain came from a study of cytomegalovirus exposure and HLA in healthy donors. Vbeta (60) and Jbeta (13) primers were used in the PCR. Some clones are missing from TCRdb's copy, which holds only in-frame ones; the method was immunoSEQ multiplex PCR. Listed are approximately 130,000 clones; 2% falls within the top ten. The CDR3 contains 14 residues. Germline CDR1 and CDR2: SEHNR and FQNEAQ (reference sequence). This sequence originates from a woman in her fifties or sixties in good health and CMV-seronegative. The chain employs TRBV7-9 and TRBJ2-5; D ambiguous. Near its end, the DNA agrees better with TRBJ2-7, so the J call may be wrong. Specimen: PBMCs. CDR3 residues: CASSITTSSYEQYF. The DNA of the CDR3 is TGTGCCAGCAGCATCACTACGAGCTCCTACGAGCAGTACTTC.